The rows below give T cell receptor beta chains drawn from one sample of a study of cytomegalovirus exposure and HLA in healthy donors. Repertoires were generated with immunoSEQ multiplex PCR, while TCRdb's copy carries only in-frame clones and drops some. The repertoire holds some 150,000 clones, with 64% as singletons. Sequenced: PBMCs. Receptors were obtained from a woman in her thirties in good health and CMV-seropositive. The CDR3 runs from the conserved cysteine through the conserved F or W. The D gene is left open where the match is weak. Expanded clones get a size class; other rows say once, few or many, or leave the size out.

v_gene	d_gene	abundance	j_gene	CDR3aa	CDR3nt
TRBV10-3	TRBD2	.	TRBJ2-2	CATRLAGGSLTGELFF	TGTGCCACCCGTCTAGCGGGCGGGAGTCTAACCGGGGAGCTGTTTTTT
TRBV7-9	.	.	TRBJ1-3	CASSQAASTIYF	TGTGCCAGCAGCCAAGCGGCCTCCACCATATATTTT
TRBV2	TRBD1	.	TRBJ1-6	CASPGQGNSPLHF	TGTGCCAGCCCGGGACAGGGTAACTCACCCCTCCACTTT
TRBV6-5	.	.	TRBJ2-7	CASLQTGSYEQYF	TGTGCCAGCCTACAAACAGGTTCCTACGAGCAGTACTTC
TRBV6-5	TRBD1	.	TRBJ1-6	CASRRQGDSPLHF	TGTGCCAGCAGGAGACAGGGAGATTCACCCCTCCACTTT
TRBV4-2	.	.	TRBJ2-3	CASSQEEREYTDTQYF	TGTGCCAGCAGCCAAGAGGAACGGGAGTACACAGATACGCAGTATTTT
TRBV28	TRBD1	.	TRBJ1-2	CASSPRWRQGLLGYTF	TGTGCCAGCAGCCCCCGTTGGCGACAGGGTTTACTAGGCTACACCTTC
TRBV7-8	TRBD1	few	TRBJ1-5	CASSRTGANNQPQHF	TGTGCCAGCAGTCGGACAGGGGCAAACAATCAGCCCCAGCATTTT
TRBV13	.	.	TRBJ1-1	CASSLGRGNTEAFF	TGTGCCAGCAGCTTAGGCCGGGGGAACACTGAAGCTTTCTTT
TRBV5-1	.	few	TRBJ2-7	CASSHIGDFPYEQYF	TGCGCCAGCAGCCATATCGGGGACTTTCCCTACGAGCAGTACTTC
TRBV6-1	.	few	TRBJ2-7	CASSEAPAGTREQYF	TGTGCCAGCAGTGAAGCGCCGGCAGGAACTCGGGAGCAGTACTTC
TRBV18	.	.	TRBJ2-3	CASSPLTGSTDTQYF	TGTGCCAGCTCACCACTGACAGGTAGCACAGATACGCAGTATTTT
TRBV28	.	once	TRBJ1-2	CASSLPVQGRGARYTF	TGTGCCAGCAGTCTCCCGGTGCAGGGGAGGGGTGCTCGGTACACCTTC
TRBV2	.	once	TRBJ2-5	CASTKGRQGETQYF	TGTGCCAGCACTAAGGGGCGGCAGGGTGAGACCCAGTACTTC
TRBV28	TRBD1	.	TRBJ1-1	CASSSTGDNTEAFF	TGTGCCAGCAGTTCAACAGGGGACAACACTGAAGCTTTCTTT
TRBV4-2	.	few	TRBJ2-2	CASSQGFRGNTGELFF	TGTGCCAGCAGCCAAGGGTTTAGAGGGAACACCGGGGAGCTGTTTTTT
TRBV4-1	TRBD1	.	TRBJ1-3	CASSQRQGSAGNTIYF	TGCGCCAGCAGCCAACGACAGGGATCAGCTGGAAACACCATATATTTT
TRBV2	TRBD1	.	TRBJ2-1	CASSGVPGQVDNEQFF	TGTGCCAGCAGCGGAGTCCCGGGACAGGTGGACAATGAGCAGTTCTTC
TRBV5-1	.	.	TRBJ2-5	CASSSLGGRSQETQYF	TGCGCCAGCAGCTCCCTAGGCGGCAGATCACAAGAGACCCAGTACTTC
TRBV5-6	.	.	TRBJ2-6	CASSLATGWGSGANVLTF	TGTGCCAGCAGCTTGGCAACAGGTTGGGGCTCTGGGGCCAACGTCCTGACTTTC
TRBV7-8	.	.	TRBJ1-1	CASSLVLWGRGGTEAFF	TGTGCCAGCAGCTTAGTTCTGTGGGGGAGGGGGGGCACTGAAGCTTTCTTT
TRBV11-3	TRBD1	.	TRBJ2-7	CASSLDLRGRLFPYEQYF	TGTGCCAGCAGCTTAGATCTCAGGGGGCGCTTGTTCCCCTACGAGCAGTACTTC
TRBV6-5	.	.	TRBJ2-3	CASSYSVSISPDTQYF	TGTGCCAGCAGTTACTCTGTCAGCATTAGCCCAGATACGCAGTATTTT
TRBV13	.	.	TRBJ1-1	CASSSYLKAFF	TGTGCCAGCAGCTCGTACCTAAAAGCTTTCTTT
TRBV10-3	.	.	TRBJ2-7	CAISENPQNYEQYF	TGTGCCATCAGTGAAAACCCCCAGAACTACGAGCAGTACTTC
TRBV4-1	TRBD1	.	TRBJ2-5	CASSQVGTGPQETQYF	TGCGCCAGCAGCCAAGTCGGGACAGGACCTCAAGAGACCCAGTACTTC
TRBV5-1	TRBD1	.	TRBJ1-4	CASSSPGRTGGEKLFF	TGCGCCAGCAGCTCCCCGGGCAGGACAGGCGGAGAAAAACTGTTTTTT
TRBV5-4	TRBD1	few	TRBJ2-7	CASRRGQGGDYEYF	TGTGCCAGCAGGCGTGGACAGGGTGGGGATTACGAGTACTTC
TRBV7-9	.	.	TRBJ2-7	CASSSRKPGEQYF	TGTGCCAGCAGCAGTAGAAAACCAGGAGAGCAGTACTTC